This T cell receptor (beta chain) comes out of a study of cytomegalovirus exposure and HLA in healthy donors. Study-level points and caveats: Cytomegalovirus status was reportedly diagnosed by the classifier with high specificity and sensitivity.

Despite likely unrecorded immune exposures, the donors were nominally healthy at the time of sampling. The sample holds a few counts of this clone. The antigen remains unidentified. The PCR used 60 Vbeta and 13 Jbeta primers. Clones were read by immunoSEQ multiplex PCR, and TCRdb kept only the in-frame ones, dropping some. The table records about 130,000 clones, about 8.5% of them present only once. This clonotype originated in a middle-aged man in good health and CMV-seronegative. Sample: PBMCs.

The CDR3 DNA reads TGTGCCAGCAGTGCCGAGGGCTATAATTCACCCCTCCACTTT. It is translated as CASSAEGYNSPLHF. The chain recombines TRBV6-5 with TRBJ1-6; D unclear. The CDR3 is 14 amino acids. Germline assignment: CDR1 MNHEY and CDR2 SVGAGI. Trimming shortened V by 5 bases and J by 3 bases, and 8 bases separated the two germline ends.